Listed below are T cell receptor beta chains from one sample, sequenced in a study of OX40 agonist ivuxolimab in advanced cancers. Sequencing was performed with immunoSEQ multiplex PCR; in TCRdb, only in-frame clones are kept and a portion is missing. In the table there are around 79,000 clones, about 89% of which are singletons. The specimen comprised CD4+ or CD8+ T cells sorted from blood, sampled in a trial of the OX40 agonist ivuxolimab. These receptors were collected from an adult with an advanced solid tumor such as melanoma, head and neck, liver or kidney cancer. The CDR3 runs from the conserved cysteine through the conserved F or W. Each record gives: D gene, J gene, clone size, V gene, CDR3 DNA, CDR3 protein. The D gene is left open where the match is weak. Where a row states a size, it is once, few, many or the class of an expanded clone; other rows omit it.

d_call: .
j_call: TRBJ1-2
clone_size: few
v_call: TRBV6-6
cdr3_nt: TGTGCCAGCAGTCCGGGTGAAGCCTATGGCTACACCTTC
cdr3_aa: CASSPGEAYGYTF

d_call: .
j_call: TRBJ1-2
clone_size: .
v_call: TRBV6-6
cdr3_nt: TGTGCCAGCAGGGTGGAGGGCCTCTCTAACTATGGCTACACCTTC
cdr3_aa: CASRVEGLSNYGYTF

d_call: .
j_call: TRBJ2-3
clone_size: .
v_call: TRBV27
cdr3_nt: TGTGCCAGCAGGGGGTGGGCAGGGGAAAATACGCAGTATTTT
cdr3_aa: CASRGWAGENTQYF

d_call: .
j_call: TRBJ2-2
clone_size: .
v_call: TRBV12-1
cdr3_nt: TGTGCCAGCAGAAATAGGGTATTACTAGCGGGGGACCTCACCGGGGAGCTGTTTTTT
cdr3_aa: CASRNRVLLAGDLTGELFF

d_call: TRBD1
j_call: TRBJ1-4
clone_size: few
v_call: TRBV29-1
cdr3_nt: TGCAGCGTTGGACAGGGGGCAACTAATGAAAAACTGTTTTTT
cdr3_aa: CSVGQGATNEKLFF

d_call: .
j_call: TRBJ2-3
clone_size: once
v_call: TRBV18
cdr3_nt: TGTGCCAGCTCACTGACGGAGCGGGGCACAGATACGCAGTATTTT
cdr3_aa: CASSLTERGTDTQYF

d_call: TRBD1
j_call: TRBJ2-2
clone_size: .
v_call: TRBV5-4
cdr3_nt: TGTGCCAGCAGCGCTACAGGGGTGAACACCGGGGAGCTGTTTTTT
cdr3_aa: CASSATGVNTGELFF

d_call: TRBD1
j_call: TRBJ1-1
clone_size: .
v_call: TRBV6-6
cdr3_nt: TGTGCCAGCAGTTACAGGGGACAGGTGAACACTGAAGCTTTCTTT
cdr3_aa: CASSYRGQVNTEAFF

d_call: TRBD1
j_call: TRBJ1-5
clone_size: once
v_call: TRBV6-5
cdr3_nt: TGTGCCAGCAGTTCCCAGGGGGCGGGCAATCAGCCCCAGCATTTT
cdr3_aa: CASSSQGAGNQPQHF

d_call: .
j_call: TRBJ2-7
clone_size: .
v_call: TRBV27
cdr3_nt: TGTGCCAGCAGTTTTGGGGAGGAGCTGAGCATGGCCTACGAGCAGTACTTC
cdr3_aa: CASSFGEELSMAYEQYF

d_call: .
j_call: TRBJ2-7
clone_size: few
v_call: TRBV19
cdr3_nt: TGTGCCTCCCAGGGTACCTACGAGCAGTACTTC
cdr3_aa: CASQGTYEQYF

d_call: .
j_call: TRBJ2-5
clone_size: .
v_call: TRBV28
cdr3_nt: TGTGCCAGCAGTTTCAGAGGGGCGGGAGAGACCCAGTACTTC
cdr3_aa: CASSFRGAGETQYF

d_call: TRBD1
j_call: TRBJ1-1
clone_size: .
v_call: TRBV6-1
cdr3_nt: TGTGCCAGCAGTGGATACAGGGGGCGGGCTGAAGCTTTCTTT
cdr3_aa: CASSGYRGRAEAFF

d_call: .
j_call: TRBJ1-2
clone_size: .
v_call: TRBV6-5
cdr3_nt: TGTGCCAGCAGTATACGGACGGGAGGCCCAGGCTACACCTTC
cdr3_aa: CASSIRTGGPGYTF

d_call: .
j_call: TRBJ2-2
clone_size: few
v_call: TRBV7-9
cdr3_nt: TGTGCCAGCAGCTTCAGCGGAACCGGGGAGCTGTTTTTT
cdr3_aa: CASSFSGTGELFF

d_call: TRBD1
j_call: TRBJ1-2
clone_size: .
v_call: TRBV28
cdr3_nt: TGTGCCAGCAGGACAGGGGGCACTAACTATGGCTACACCTTC
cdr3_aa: CASRTGGTNYGYTF

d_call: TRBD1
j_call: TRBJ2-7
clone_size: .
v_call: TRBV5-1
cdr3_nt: TGCGCCAGCAGCCGGGGACAGGCGAACGACTACGAGCAGTACTTC
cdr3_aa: CASSRGQANDYEQYF

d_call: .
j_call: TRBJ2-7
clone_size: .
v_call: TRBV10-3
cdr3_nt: TGTGCCATCAGTGAGAGCGGGCCCCCCTACGAGCAGTACTTC
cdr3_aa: CAISESGPPYEQYF

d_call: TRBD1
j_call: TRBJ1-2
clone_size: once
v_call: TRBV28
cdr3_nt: TGTGCCAGCAGGGGGACAGGGGCAAACTATGGCTACACCTTC
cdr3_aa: CASRGTGANYGYTF

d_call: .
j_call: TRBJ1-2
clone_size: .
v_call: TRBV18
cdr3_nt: TGTGCCAGCTCACCACCTGGGGAGAGGGTCGGTGTGTATTACGGCTATGGCTACACCTTC
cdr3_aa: CASSPPGERVGVYYGYGYTF

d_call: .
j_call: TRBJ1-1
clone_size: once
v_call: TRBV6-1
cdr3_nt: TGTGCCAGCAGTGAAAGGGGTGTCACTGAAGCTTTCTTT
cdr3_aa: CASSERGVTEAFF

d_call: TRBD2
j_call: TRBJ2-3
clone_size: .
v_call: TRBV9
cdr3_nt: TGTGCCAGCAGCGTAGGTAGCGGGGGCACAGATACGCAGTATTTT
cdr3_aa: CASSVGSGGTDTQYF

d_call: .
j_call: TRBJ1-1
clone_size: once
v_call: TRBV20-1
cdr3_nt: TGCAGTCGCGGGGGTAGCACTGAAGCTTTCTTT
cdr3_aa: CSRGGSTEAFF

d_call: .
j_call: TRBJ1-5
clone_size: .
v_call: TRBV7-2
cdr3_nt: TGTGCCAGCAGCTTTGACAGTGAGCCCCAGCATTTT
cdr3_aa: CASSFDSEPQHF

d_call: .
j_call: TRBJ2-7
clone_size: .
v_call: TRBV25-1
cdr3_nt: TGTGCCAGCAGTTGGGGCAGCGCCGGCGTCTACGAGCAGTACTTC
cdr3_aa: CASSWGSAGVYEQYF

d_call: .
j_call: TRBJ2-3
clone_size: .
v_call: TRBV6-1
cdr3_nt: TGTGCCAGCAGTGTCCTCACAGATACGCAGTATTTT
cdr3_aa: CASSVLTDTQYF

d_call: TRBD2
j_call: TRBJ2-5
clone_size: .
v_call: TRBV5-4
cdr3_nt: TGTGCCAGCAGCGGGACTAGCGGGGCGCAAGAGACCCAGTACTTC
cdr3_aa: CASSGTSGAQETQYF

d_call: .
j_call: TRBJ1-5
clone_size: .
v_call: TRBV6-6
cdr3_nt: TGTGCCAGCAGTTTACTGGGAGCAGATAATCAGCCCCAGCATTTT
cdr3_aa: CASSLLGADNQPQHF

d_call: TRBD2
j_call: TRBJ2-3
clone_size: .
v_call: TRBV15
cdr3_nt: TGTGCCACCGCGAGGCCGGGGGGGCCCACAGATACGCAGTATTTT
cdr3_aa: CATARPGGPTDTQYF

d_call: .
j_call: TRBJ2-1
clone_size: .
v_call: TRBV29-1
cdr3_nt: TGCAGCGTGAGGACATTGGGCTCCTACAATGAGCAGTTCTTC
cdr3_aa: CSVRTLGSYNEQFF

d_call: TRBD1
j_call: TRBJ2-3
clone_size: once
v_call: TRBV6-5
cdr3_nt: TGTGCCAGCAGCCGTGGGACAGTCAGCACAGATACGCAGTATTTT
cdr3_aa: CASSRGTVSTDTQYF

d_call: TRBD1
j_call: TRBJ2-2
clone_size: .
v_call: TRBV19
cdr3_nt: TGTGCCAGTAGCCCGGGACAGACGAACACCGGGGAGCTGTTTTTT
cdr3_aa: CASSPGQTNTGELFF

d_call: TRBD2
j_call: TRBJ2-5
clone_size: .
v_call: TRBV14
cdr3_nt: TGTGCCAGCAGCCAACCCCTCACTAGCGGACAAGAGACCCAGTACTTC
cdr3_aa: CASSQPLTSGQETQYF

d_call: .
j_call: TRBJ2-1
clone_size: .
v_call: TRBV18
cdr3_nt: TGTGCCAGCCGTGAGGGGGACAATGAGCAGTTCTTC
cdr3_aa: CASREGDNEQFF

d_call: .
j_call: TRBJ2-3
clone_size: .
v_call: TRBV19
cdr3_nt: TGTGCCAGTAAAGCCTGGGGGGCTGACACAGATACGCAGTATTTT
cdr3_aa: CASKAWGADTDTQYF

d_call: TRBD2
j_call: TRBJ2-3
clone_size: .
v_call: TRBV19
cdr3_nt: TGTGCCAGTAGTATAGACGGACTAGCGGGGTACACAGATACGCAGTATTTT
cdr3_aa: CASSIDGLAGYTDTQYF

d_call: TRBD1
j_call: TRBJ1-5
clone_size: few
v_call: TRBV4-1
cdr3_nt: TGCGCCAGCAGCCAGCCCACGACAGGGAAAGGCAATCAGCCCCAGCATTTT
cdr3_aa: CASSQPTTGKGNQPQHF

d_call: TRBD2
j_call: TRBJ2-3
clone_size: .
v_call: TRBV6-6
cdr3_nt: TGTGCCAGCTTTAATAGCGGGGGCAGCACAGATACGCAGTATTTT
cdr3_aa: CASFNSGGSTDTQYF

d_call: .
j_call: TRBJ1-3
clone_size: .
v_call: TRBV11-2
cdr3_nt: TGTGCCAGCAGTACAGGGTCTGCCTCTGGAAACACCATATATTTT
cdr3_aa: CASSTGSASGNTIYF

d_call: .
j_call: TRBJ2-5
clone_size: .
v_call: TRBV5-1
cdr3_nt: TGCGCCAGCAGCTCGAGGGGGTCGGTGGGAGAGACCCAGTACTTC
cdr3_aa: CASSSRGSVGETQYF

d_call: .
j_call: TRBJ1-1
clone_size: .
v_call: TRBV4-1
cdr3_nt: TGCGCCAGCAGCCGACAAACAGGGACTGAAGCTTTCTTT
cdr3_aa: CASSRQTGTEAFF

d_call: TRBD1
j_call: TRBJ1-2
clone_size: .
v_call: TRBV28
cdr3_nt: TGTGCCAGCAGTTCGTACACCCGGGACAGGGCGATCTATGGCTACACCTTC
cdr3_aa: CASSSYTRDRAIYGYTF

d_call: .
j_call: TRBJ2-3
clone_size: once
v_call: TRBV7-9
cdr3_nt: TGTGCCAGCAGCTCCCCCGCCTCAGATACGCAGTATTTT
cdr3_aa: CASSSPASDTQYF

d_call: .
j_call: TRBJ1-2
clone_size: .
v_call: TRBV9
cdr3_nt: TGTGCCAGCAGCGTAGTCGGGGATAGAGGTGGCTACACCTTC
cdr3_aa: CASSVVGDRGGYTF

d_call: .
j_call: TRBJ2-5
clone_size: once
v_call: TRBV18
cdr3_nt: TGTGCCAGCTCACCAAACAGGCAAGAGACCCAGTACTTC
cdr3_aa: CASSPNRQETQYF

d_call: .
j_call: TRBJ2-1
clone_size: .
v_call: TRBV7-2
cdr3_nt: TGTGCCAGCAGCCCCGATAGCGGTCGGGAGCAGTTCTTC
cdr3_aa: CASSPDSGREQFF

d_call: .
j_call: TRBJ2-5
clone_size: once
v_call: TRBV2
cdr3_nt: TGTGCCAGCAGGGTTAGCGGTCCCGGAAGGACCCAGTACTTC
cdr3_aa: CASRVSGPGRTQYF

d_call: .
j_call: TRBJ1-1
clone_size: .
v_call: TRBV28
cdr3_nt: TGTGCCAGCAGGCACAGGGAAATCACTGAAGCTTTCTTT
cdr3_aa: CASRHREITEAFF

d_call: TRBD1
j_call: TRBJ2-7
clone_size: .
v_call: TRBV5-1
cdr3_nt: TGCGCCAGCAGCTTGAATATTTTGACGGGACAGGGTTACGAGCAGTACTTC
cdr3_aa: CASSLNILTGQGYEQYF

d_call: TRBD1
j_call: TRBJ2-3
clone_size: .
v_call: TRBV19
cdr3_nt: TGTGCCACCAGAAGAGATGACAGGGGTACAGATACGCAGTATTTT
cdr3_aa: CATRRDDRGTDTQYF

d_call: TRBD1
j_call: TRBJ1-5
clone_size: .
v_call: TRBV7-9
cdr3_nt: TGTGCCAGCAGCCCCGGGGGGACAGGGGGGAATCAGCCCCAGCATTTT
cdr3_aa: CASSPGGTGGNQPQHF

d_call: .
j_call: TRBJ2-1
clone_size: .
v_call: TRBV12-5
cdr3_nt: TGTGCTAGTGGTCCAACCCGTGGCCCACTAAGCTCCTACAATGAGCAGTTCTTC
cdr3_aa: CASGPTRGPLSSYNEQFF

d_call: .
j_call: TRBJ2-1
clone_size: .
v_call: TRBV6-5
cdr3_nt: TGTGCCAGCAGTCCACAGGGACCCGAGCAGTTCTTC
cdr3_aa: CASSPQGPEQFF

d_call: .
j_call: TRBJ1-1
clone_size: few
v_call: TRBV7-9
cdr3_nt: TGTGCCAGCAGCTTAGCGGGAAGGGAAGCTTTCTTT
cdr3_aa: CASSLAGREAFF

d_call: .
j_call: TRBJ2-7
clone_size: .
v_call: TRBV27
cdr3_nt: TGTGCCAGCAGCACCCGGGACACAGCCTACGAGCAGTACTTC
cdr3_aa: CASSTRDTAYEQYF

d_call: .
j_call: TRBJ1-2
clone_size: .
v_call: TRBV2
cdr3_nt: TGTGCCAGCAGTGAAGCGGGACGGTTCTATGGCTACACCTTC
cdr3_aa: CASSEAGRFYGYTF

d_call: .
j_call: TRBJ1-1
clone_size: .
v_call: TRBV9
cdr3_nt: TGTGCCAGCAGCGAGGAGGTTATGGCAGGCGCGGAAGCTTTCTTT
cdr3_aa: CASSEEVMAGAEAFF

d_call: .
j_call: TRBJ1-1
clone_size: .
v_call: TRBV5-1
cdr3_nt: TGCGCCAGCAGCTTAAGTCCAGGGCTGAACACTGAAGCTTTCTTT
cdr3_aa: CASSLSPGLNTEAFF

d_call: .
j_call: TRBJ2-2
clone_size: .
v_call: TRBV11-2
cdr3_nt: TGTGCCAGCAGCTTAGTAGCAGGGAAGGCCGGGGAGCTGTTTTTT
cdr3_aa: CASSLVAGKAGELFF

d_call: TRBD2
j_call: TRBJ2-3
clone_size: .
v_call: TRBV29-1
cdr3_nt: TGCAGCGTTGGACTGACCGGACTAGGGACGCAGTATTTT
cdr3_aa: CSVGLTGLGTQYF